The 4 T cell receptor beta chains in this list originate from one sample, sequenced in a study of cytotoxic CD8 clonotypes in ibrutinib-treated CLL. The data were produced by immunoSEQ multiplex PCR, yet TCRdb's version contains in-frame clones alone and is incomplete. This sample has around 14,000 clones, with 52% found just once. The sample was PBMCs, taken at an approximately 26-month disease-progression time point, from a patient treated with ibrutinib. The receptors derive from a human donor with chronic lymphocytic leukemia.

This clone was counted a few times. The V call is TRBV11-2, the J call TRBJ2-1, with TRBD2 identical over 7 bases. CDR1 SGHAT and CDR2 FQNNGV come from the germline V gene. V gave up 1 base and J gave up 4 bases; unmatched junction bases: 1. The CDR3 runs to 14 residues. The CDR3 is CASSLAGGYNEQFF. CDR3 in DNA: TGTGCCAGCAGCTTAGCGGGGGGATACAATGAGCAGTTCTTC.

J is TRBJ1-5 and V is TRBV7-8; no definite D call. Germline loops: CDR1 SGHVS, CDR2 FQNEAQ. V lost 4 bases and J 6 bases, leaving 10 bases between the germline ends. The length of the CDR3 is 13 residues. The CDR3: CASSWVGGQPQHF. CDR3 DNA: TGTGCCAGCAGCTGGGTCGGAGGTCAGCCCCAGCATTTT.

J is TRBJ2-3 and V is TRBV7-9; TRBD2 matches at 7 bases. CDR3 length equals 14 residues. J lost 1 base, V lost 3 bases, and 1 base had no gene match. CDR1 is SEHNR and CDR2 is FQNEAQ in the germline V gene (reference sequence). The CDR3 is CASSLAGGTDTQYF. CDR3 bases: TGTGCCAGCAGCTTGGCGGGAGGCACAGATACGCAGTATTTT.

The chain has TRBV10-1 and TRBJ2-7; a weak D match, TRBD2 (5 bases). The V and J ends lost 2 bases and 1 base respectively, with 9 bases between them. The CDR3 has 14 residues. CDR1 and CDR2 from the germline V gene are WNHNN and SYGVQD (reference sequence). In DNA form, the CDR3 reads TGCGCCAGCAGTGAGGCCCGGGATTCCTACGAGCAGTACTTC. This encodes CASSEARDSYEQYF.